The next 29 T cell receptor beta chains were all read from a single sample in a study of Ad26.COV2.S vaccination and SARS-CoV-2 variants. Treatment indicated: some 19 received Ad26.COV2.S at low or high dose, single or two shots; roughly five received placebo; per-sample allocation not given. Samples came from day 63 after the first vaccine or placebo injection. Method: immunoSEQ multiplex PCR; TCRdb's copy keeps in-frame clones and lacks some. The sample holds approximately 410,000 clones, more than 75% seen once. This specimen consisted of peripheral blood, obtained in a trial of Ad26.COV2.S vaccine versus placebo. The receptors were gathered from a person between 18 and 60 years old who received the Ad26.COV2.S COVID-19 vaccine or a placebo.

The rearrangement uses TRBV4-2 and TRBJ2-3, with TRBD2 matching 15 bases. CDR1 and CDR2 from the germline V gene are LGHNA and YNFKEQ. The trim removed 4 bases at V and 6 bases at J, leaving 8 bases unmatched. The CDR3 covers 17 residues. The CDR3 loop is CASSPAGTSGGRDTQYF. CDR3 nucleotides: TGTGCCAGCAGCCCCGCGGGGACTAGCGGGGGGAGGGATACGCAGTATTTT.

The rearrangement joins TRBV30 to TRBJ1-1; TRBD1 is a possible D gene (6 bases). CDR1 is GTSNPN and CDR2 is SVGIG in the germline V gene (reference sequence). The V end lost 2 bases, the J end lost 2 bases, and 9 bases lay between the germline ends. This CDR3 spans 13 amino acids. CDR3 DNA sequence: TGTGCCTGGAGTACGGACAGAAACACTGAAGCTTTCTTT. Translation: CAWSTDRNTEAFF. Variable domain in full (rest from reference TRBV30 and TRBJ1-1): SQTIHQWPATLVQPVGSPLSLECTVEGTSNPNLYWYRQAAGRGLQLLFYSVGIGQISSEVPQNLSASRPQDRQFILSSKKLLLSDSGFYLCAWSTDRNTEAFFGQGTRLTVV.

This sequence joins TRBV2 and TRBJ2-2; 10 nucleotides align to TRBD1. CDR1 and CDR2 (germline): SNHLY, FYNNEI. The CDR3 length is 16 residues. V was clipped by 7 bases and J by 4 bases; unmatched bases: 9. CDR3 in amino acids: CASKGGQGVGTGELFF. CDR3 bases: TGTGCCAGCAAAGGCGGACAGGGGGTCGGCACCGGGGAGCTGTTTTTT.

The rearrangement links TRBV12-1 to TRBJ1-5; the table calls TRBD1, which could not be checked here. TRBV12-1 is recorded as a pseudogene. The CDR3 runs 15 residues. The CDR3 DNA follows: TGTGCCAGCAGCTTTGTGGGACAGTGCAATCAGCCCCAGCATTTT. Protein sequence: CASSFVGQCNQPQHF.

The chain employs TRBV2 and TRBJ2-2, with D perhaps given as TRBD1 or TRBD2 (6 bases each). The ends were cut back, 7 bases at V and 3 bases at J, with 12 bases in the middle. This CDR3 is 14 amino acids long. In germline, CDR1 is SNHLY, CDR2 FYNNEI. CDR3 in amino acids: CASTSGAYTGELFF. In DNA form, the CDR3 reads TGTGCCAGCACTTCGGGGGCTTACACCGGGGAGCTGTTTTTT. The whole variable domain, filled in from reference TRBV2 and TRBJ2-2, reads EPEVTQTPSHQVTQMGQEVILRCVPISNHLYFYWYRQILGQKVEFLVSFYNNEISEKSEIFDDQFSVERPDGSNFTLKIRSTKLEDSAMYFCASTSGAYTGELFFGEGSRLTVL.

The rearrangement joins TRBV7-3 to TRBJ2-1, with 7 positions matching TRBD2. CDR3 size: 16 residues. CDR1 and CDR2 from the germline V gene are SGHTA and FQGTGA. V trimming: 2 bases; J trimming: 0 bases; junction bases outside the gene matches: 4. In nucleotides, the CDR3 is TGTGCCAGCAGCTTAGACGGCGGGGGCTCCTACAATGAGCAGTTCTTC. Protein sequence: CASSLDGGGSYNEQFF.

The chain links TRBV7-2 to TRBJ2-7; D ambiguous. CDR1 is SGHTA, CDR2 FQGNSA, per germline. This CDR3 has 13 residues. With 5 bases removed from V and 3 bases from J, the gap between germline ends came to 11 bases. The CDR3 sequence is CASSTDTNYEQYF. The DNA for the CDR3 is TGTGCCAGCAGCACAGACACAAACTACGAGCAGTACTTC.

The gene calls are TRBV30 and TRBJ2-1; TRBD1 matches 9 bases. Germline trimming cut 2 bases from V and 5 bases from J; bases unmatched to any gene: 7. This CDR3 has 15 residues. The germline V gene encodes CDR1 GTSNPN and CDR2 SVGIG (reference sequence). The CDR3 DNA is TGTGCCTGGAGTTTCGGGACAGGGACCCACAATGAGCAGTTCTTC. This translates into CAWSFGTGTHNEQFF.

This clone was found once. This sequence joins TRBV28 and TRBJ2-7; D might be TRBD1 (8 bases). The ends were cut back, 0 bases at V and 5 bases at J, with 20 bases in the middle. The V gene's germline CDR1 is MDHEN and CDR2 SYDVKM. The CDR3 sequence is 17 residues long. CDR3 in amino acids: CASSLWGMTGEGHEQYF. The DNA for the CDR3 is TGTGCCAGCAGTTTATGGGGAATGACAGGGGAGGGCCACGAGCAGTACTTC.

CDR3 in DNA: TGTGCCAGTAGTATGGGGAGGGGGATCCAAGAGACCCAGTACTTC. Translating it yields CASSMGRGIQETQYF. The genes are TRBV19 and TRBJ2-5; D is possibly TRBD2 (7 bases). The length of the CDR3 is 15 residues. Per germline, CDR1 LNHDA and CDR2 SQIVND (reference sequence). The V end lost 3 bases, the J end lost 1 base, and 12 bases lay between the germline ends.

The chain combines TRBV28 with TRBJ2-5; D may match TRBD1 or TRBD2 (6 bases each). The germline V gene encodes CDR1 MDHEN and CDR2 SYDVKM. CDR3 length: 13 amino acids. The ends were cut back, 7 bases at V and 1 base at J, with 10 bases in the middle. The CDR3 loop is CASTEGGQETQYF. The DNA for the CDR3 is TGTGCCAGCACCGAGGGGGGCCAAGAGACCCAGTACTTC. The full variable domain, its missing parts supplied by reference TRBV28 and TRBJ2-5, is DVKVTQSSRYLVKRTGEKVFLECVQDMDHENMFWYRQDPGLGLRLIYFSYDVKMKEKGDIPEGYSVSREKKERFSLILESASTNQTSMYLCASTEGGQETQYFGPGTRLLVL.

The chain carries TRBV19 and TRBJ2-3; TRBD1 aligns across 10 bases. Germline V gene sequence: CDR1 LNHDA, CDR2 SQIVND (reference sequence). The CDR3 runs to 15 residues. V shed 6 bases, J shed 3 bases, and the junction held 6 bases outside the gene matches. Here the CDR3 DNA reads TGTGCCAGTAGCCCGACAGGGGGCATGACAGATACGCAGTATTTT. This gives the protein CASSPTGGMTDTQYF.

CDR3 in DNA: TGTGCCACCAAGGGGACCCATAGCACAGATACGCAGTATTTT. Encoded protein: CATKGTHSTDTQYF. The chain is built from TRBV10-3 and TRBJ2-3, with D perhaps matching TRBD1 or TRBD2 (5 bases each). CDR1 is ENHRY and CDR2 is SYGVKD in the germline V gene. Trimming removed 10 bases from V and 0 bases from J, with 14 bases in between. The CDR3 loop spans 14 amino acids.

This clone showed up just once. The rearrangement links TRBV30 to TRBJ1-2, with 9 bases identical to TRBD1. V was clipped by 5 bases and J by 3 bases; unmatched bases: 7. This CDR3 region has 14 residues. Per germline, CDR1 GTSNPN and CDR2 SVGIG (reference sequence). The CDR3 DNA is TGTGCCTGGCGGGGAACAGGGGGCCACTATGGCTACACCTTC. Translation gives CAWRGTGGHYGYTF.

This chain links TRBV3-1 (or the pseudogene TRBV3-2) with TRBJ1-3, with D possibly being TRBD1 (5 bases). CDR1 is LGHDT and CDR2 is YNNKEL in the germline V gene (reference sequence). The CDR3 length is 15 residues. Trimming left V 2 bases short and J 4 bases short, with 12 bases between. The CDR3 here is CASSQYRGGGNTIYF. CDR3 coding DNA: TGTGCCAGCAGCCAATACCGGGGCGGCGGAAACACCATATATTTT.

The table lists this clone with a count of one. V usage is TRBV30 and J usage is TRBJ1-1; D remains ambiguous. The CDR3 covers 13 residues. Germline loops: CDR1 GTSNPN, CDR2 SVGIG (reference sequence). Deletions cut 3 bases from V and 3 bases from J, with 11 bases between. Here the CDR3 DNA reads TGTGCCTGGAGCTACCAAAGGGACACTGAAGCTTTCTTT. This sequence encodes CAWSYQRDTEAFF. Drawing the rest from reference TRBV30 and TRBJ1-1, the complete variable domain is SQTIHQWPATLVQPVGSPLSLECTVEGTSNPNLYWYRQAAGRGLQLLFYSVGIGQISSEVPQNLSASRPQDRQFILSSKKLLLSDSGFYLCAWSYQRDTEAFFGQGTRLTVV.

The chain has TRBV6-1 and TRBJ2-5, with 10 bases aligning to TRBD1. CDR1 is MNHNS, CDR2 SASEGT, per germline. This CDR3 contains 16 residues. Trimming at V came to 2 bases and at J to 1 base, leaving 4 bases not matched to a gene. CDR3 nucleotides: TGTGCCAGCAGTGAATCGACAGGGGGCCTCCAAGAGACCCAGTACTTC. Translated, it gives CASSESTGGLQETQYF.

This clone appeared once. The chain links TRBV2 to TRBJ2-3; D perhaps matches TRBD2 (6 bases). Germline CDR1 reads SNHLY; CDR2 reads FYNNEI. Trimming took off 1 base at V and 1 base at J, with 15 bases between the two ends. CDR3 length: 17 amino acids. The CDR3: CASSEVAGFTGTDTQYF. CDR3 in DNA: TGTGCCAGCAGTGAAGTTGCGGGGTTTACGGGCACAGATACGCAGTATTTT.

The chain employs TRBV4-2 and TRBJ2-7; D gene ambiguous. Trimming cost V 0 bases and J 0 bases, with 12 bases left between them. There are 16 residues in the CDR3. CDR1 and CDR2 (germline): LGHNA, YNFKEQ. CDR3 DNA sequence: TGTGCCAGCAGCCAAGATTCGGCCGCCAGCTCCTACGAGCAGTACTTC. It translates to CASSQDSAASSYEQYF.

Here the CDR3 DNA reads TGTGCCAGCAGCTTAACCCCGGGACAGGCCAACAATGAGCAGTTCTTC. This sequence encodes CASSLTPGQANNEQFF. This chain links TRBV7-2 with TRBJ2-1; 8 bases match TRBD1. This CDR3 is 16 amino acids long. Trimming at V came to 2 bases and at J to 5 bases, leaving 8 bases not matched to a gene. Germline V lookup: CDR1 SGHTA, CDR2 FQGNSA.

The chain joins TRBV2 to TRBJ1-1; tentatively, D is TRBD1 (6 bases). The length of the CDR3 is 13 residues. Germline V CDR1 and CDR2: SNHLY, FYNNEI. Trimming took 5 bases from V and 4 from J, leaving 11 bases between them. CDR3 nucleotide sequence: TGTGCCAGCAGTTTTGGGGGCGGCACTGAAGCTTTCTTT. The encoded protein is CASSFGGGTEAFF.

The chain links TRBV30 to TRBJ2-7; D not certain. The CDR3 has 12 amino acids. Germline loops: CDR1 GTSNPN, CDR2 SVGIG (reference sequence). V was cut by 0 bases and J by 4 bases, with 7 bases left in between. The CDR3 coding sequence is TGTGCCTGGAGTGTACACATTTACGAGCAGTACTTC. It is translated as CAWSVHIYEQYF.

This rearrangement joins TRBV6-5 to TRBJ1-1, with a possible D match to TRBD1 (5 bases). In germline, CDR1 is MNHEY, CDR2 SVGAGI. V dropped 7 bases and J dropped 3 bases, with 15 bases sitting between them. The CDR3 spans 14 residues. The CDR3 DNA follows: TGTGCCAGCACCAGCCGCAGGGCGGACACTGAAGCTTTCTTT. This sequence encodes CASTSRRADTEAFF.

This clone was observed a handful of times. This sequence joins TRBV19 and TRBJ2-1, with 10 nucleotides matching TRBD2. J gave up 4 bases and V 5 bases, and 8 bases lay outside the gene matches. The germline V gene encodes CDR1 LNHDA and CDR2 SQIVND (reference sequence). This CDR3 has 16 amino acids. CDR3: CASSSIAGGDYNEQFF. Written as DNA, the CDR3 is TGTGCCAGTAGTTCCATAGCGGGGGGTGATTACAATGAGCAGTTCTTC.

The CDR3 loop reads CAISESGGYTDTQYF. The CDR3 nucleotides are TGTGCCATCAGTGAGTCTGGCGGATACACAGATACGCAGTATTTT. This chain joins TRBV10-3 and TRBJ2-3; no reliable D call. Germline-derived CDR1 and CDR2 are ENHRY and SYGVKD. V was shortened by 0 bases and J by 2 bases, with 9 bases between the two germline ends. The CDR3 is 15 residues long.

The V call is TRBV24-1, the J call TRBJ2-7; 10 nucleotides align to TRBD1. CDR3 length: 15 amino acids. Germline lookup yields CDR1 KGHDR and CDR2 SFDVKD. J was trimmed by 5 bases and V by 5 bases; bases with no gene match: 8. The CDR3 spells CATSAVGQGPHEQYF. In DNA, the CDR3 is TGTGCCACCAGTGCCGTGGGACAGGGGCCCCACGAGCAGTACTTC.

This sequence joins TRBV5-4 and TRBJ1-6, with 7 bases lining up with TRBD1. V dropped 2 bases and J dropped 7; count of bases not matched to a gene: 6. Germline CDR1 is SGHNT and CDR2 is YYREEE (reference sequence). The CDR3 length is 15 residues. The CDR3 loop is CASSFETGLNSPLHF. The CDR3 nucleotides read TGTGCCAGCAGCTTCGAGACAGGGCTGAATTCACCCCTCCACTTT.

The chain recombines TRBV5-5 with TRBJ1-5; D unclear. The germline V gene encodes CDR1 SGHKS and CDR2 YYEKEE (reference sequence). The CDR3 covers 13 residues. V lost 1 base to trimming and J lost 1 base, with 3 bases between them. This CDR3 is CASSLWSNQPQHF. Written as DNA, the CDR3 is TGTGCCAGCAGCTTGTGGAGCAATCAGCCCCAGCATTTT.

This chain joins TRBV7-2 and TRBJ1-1, with TRBD1 as a possible D gene (5 bases). Germline V gene sequence: CDR1 SGHTA, CDR2 FQGNSA. V lost 6 bases and J lost 4, with 15 bases in between. This CDR3 spans 14 amino acids. The CDR3 DNA reads TGTGCCAGCAGATTACCGGGACGAGGCACTGAAGCTTTCTTT. It codes for CASRLPGRGTEAFF.